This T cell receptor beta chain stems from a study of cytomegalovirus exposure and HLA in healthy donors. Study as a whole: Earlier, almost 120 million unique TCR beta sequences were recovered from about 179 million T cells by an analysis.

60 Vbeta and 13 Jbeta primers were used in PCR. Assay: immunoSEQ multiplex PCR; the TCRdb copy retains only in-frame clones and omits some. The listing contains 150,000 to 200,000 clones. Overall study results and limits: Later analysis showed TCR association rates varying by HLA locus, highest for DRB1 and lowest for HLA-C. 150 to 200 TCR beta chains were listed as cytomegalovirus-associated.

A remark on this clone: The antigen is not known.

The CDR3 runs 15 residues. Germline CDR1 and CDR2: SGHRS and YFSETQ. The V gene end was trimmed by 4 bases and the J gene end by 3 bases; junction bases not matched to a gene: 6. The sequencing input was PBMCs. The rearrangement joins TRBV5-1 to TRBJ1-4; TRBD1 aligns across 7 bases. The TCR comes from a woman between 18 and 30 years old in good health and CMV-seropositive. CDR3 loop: CASSQTGMANEKLFF. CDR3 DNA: TGCGCCAGCAGCCAGACAGGGATGGCTAATGAAAAACTGTTTTTT.